Listed here are 11 T cell receptor beta chains from one sample, sequenced in a study of blood T cells in healthy people across ages. Using a J-beta primer mix together with a sample-barcoded 5' primer, a second PCR was run for roughly 7 to 11 cycles. TCRdb re-called the 5' RACE reads through MiXCR, storing one row per CDR3 protein. The profile covers about 1 million distinct CDR3 sequences, with more than 35% appearing a single time and approximately 20% taken by the ten largest. Specimen: blood. All receptors come from a woman aged 55-70 years in good health.

This clonotype has more than one count but fewer than ten. The chain employs TRBV14 and TRBJ2-7; D ambiguous. Trimming removed 3 bases at V and 4 bases at J, with 13 bases between. Germline loops: CDR1 SGHDN, CDR2 FVKESK. This CDR3 has 14 amino acids. The CDR3 DNA reads TGTGCCAGCAGCCACCGGTCTCCTGGATACGAGCAGTACTTC. Protein: CASSHRSPGYEQYF. Together with reference TRBV14 and TRBJ2-7, the CDR3 gives the full variable domain: EAGVTQFPSHSVIEKGQTVTLRCDPISGHDNLYWYRRVMGKEIKFLLHFVKESKQDESGMPNNRFLAERTGGTYSTLKVQPAELEDSGVYFCASSHRSPGYEQYFGPGTRLTVT.

The gene calls are TRBV7-9 and TRBJ2-7; weak D call: TRBD1 (7 bases). The germline V and J ends were trimmed by 3 bases and 7 bases, with 13 bases remaining between them. Germline CDR1 reads SEHNR; CDR2 reads FQNEAQ (reference sequence). The CDR3 contains 13 residues. The CDR3 reads CASSFDRAGEQYF. In nucleotides, the CDR3 is TGTGCCAGCAGCTTTGACAGGGCGGGGGAGCAGTACTTC.

V and J are TRBV20-1 and TRBJ2-1; TRBD2 agrees at 12 bases. This CDR3 comprises 16 residues. Germline CDR1 and CDR2: DFQATT and SNEGSKA (reference sequence). The J segment lost 8 bases and the V segment lost 1 base, leaving 9 bases of the junction unmatched. CDR3 sequence reads: CSARVPTSGRRDEQFF. CDR3 DNA: TGCAGTGCTAGAGTACCGACTAGCGGGAGACGCGATGAGCAGTTCTTC.

A few counts support this clonotype. The V gene is TRBV2, the J gene TRBJ2-7, with D possibly being TRBD1 (5 bases). Per germline, CDR1 SNHLY and CDR2 FYNNEI. V shed 1 base and J shed 2 bases, with 12 bases lying between them. The CDR3 spans 15 residues. CDR3 nucleotide sequence: TGTGCCAGCAGTGAAGGTATTGGGGCAACCTACGAGCAGTACTTC. Protein product: CASSEGIGATYEQYF.

This clonotype has only one observation. CDR3 nucleotide sequence: TGTGCCATCAGGACGGACAGGGCAGGACTAGCGGGAGGGATTTACAATGAGCAGTTCTTC. Translating it yields CAIRTDRAGLAGGIYNEQFF. J is TRBJ2-1 and V is TRBV10-3; TRBD2 agrees at 15 bases. The CDR3 runs to 20 residues. V trimming: 6 bases; J trimming: 4 bases; junction bases outside the gene matches: 16. Germline CDR1 is ENHRY and CDR2 is SYGVKD.

This clonotype was seen only a few times. The chain combines TRBV27 with TRBJ2-7; TRBD2 aligns across 11 bases. Trimming took 6 bases from V and 3 from J; bases not matched to a gene: 19. Germline CDR1 is MNHEY and CDR2 is SMNVEV (reference sequence). The CDR3 runs to 19 residues. CDR3 DNA sequence: TGTGCCAGCAGCAGAAGAACTAGCGGGAGCCCTAATTTCTACTACGAGCAGTACTTC. As protein: CASSRRTSGSPNFYYEQYF.

In its sample, this clonotype was seen a few times. The chain has TRBV7-9 and TRBJ2-4; TRBD2 agrees at 13 bases. V shed 4 bases and J 13 bases; nucleotides not matched to a gene: 10. The CDR3 extends over 15 amino acids. The germline CDR1 and CDR2 sequences are SEHNR and FQNEAQ (reference sequence). CDR3 amino acids: CASSYGTSGKGGQYF. CDR3 sequence (DNA): TGTGCCAGCAGCTACGGGACTAGCGGGAAGGGAGGGCAGTACTTC.

V and J are TRBV20-1 and TRBJ1-1; D is ambiguous. The CDR3 length is 19 residues. CDR1 DFQATT and CDR2 SNEGSKA come from the germline V gene (reference sequence). V was cut by 2 bases and J by 1 base, with 26 bases left in between. CDR3 protein: CSARPNRETLLMSNTEAFF. In DNA form, the CDR3 reads TGCAGTGCTAGACCTAATCGGGAAACCTTACTGATGTCGAACACTGAAGCTTTCTTT.

Concerning this clonotype itself: The germline gene is not matched at one end of the junction; a read error may be the cause. The chain joins TRBV7-8 to TRBJ2-1; D is unresolved. Germline CDR1 reads SGHVS; CDR2 reads FQNEAQ. The CDR3 consists of 17 residues. This CDR3 is CASSSIRLSSSHNEQFF. For the CDR3, the DNA is TGTGCCAGCAGCTCGATTAGACTCTCGAGCTCCCACAATGAGCAGTTCTTC.

This clonotype showed up just a few times. V gene TRBV27 combines with J gene TRBJ1-4, with D unresolved. This CDR3 is built from 15 residues. Germline CDR1 reads MNHEY; CDR2 reads SMNVEV (reference sequence). The germline V and J ends were trimmed by 2 bases and 3 bases, with 10 bases remaining between them. The CDR3 DNA sequence: TGTGCCAGCAGTTTACTCCGCGCGGCTAATGAAAAACTGTTTTTT. Protein: CASSLLRAANEKLFF.

The rearrangement joins TRBV20-1 to TRBJ2-1, with TRBD1 matching over 10 bases. The CDR3 totals 15 residues. Germline V lookup: CDR1 DFQATT, CDR2 SNEGSKA (reference sequence). V was clipped by 6 bases and J by 2 bases; unmatched bases: 7. DNA of the CDR3: TGCAGTGCACACACCGGGACAGGGGCCTACAATGAGCAGTTCTTC. Residues: CSAHTGTGAYNEQFF.